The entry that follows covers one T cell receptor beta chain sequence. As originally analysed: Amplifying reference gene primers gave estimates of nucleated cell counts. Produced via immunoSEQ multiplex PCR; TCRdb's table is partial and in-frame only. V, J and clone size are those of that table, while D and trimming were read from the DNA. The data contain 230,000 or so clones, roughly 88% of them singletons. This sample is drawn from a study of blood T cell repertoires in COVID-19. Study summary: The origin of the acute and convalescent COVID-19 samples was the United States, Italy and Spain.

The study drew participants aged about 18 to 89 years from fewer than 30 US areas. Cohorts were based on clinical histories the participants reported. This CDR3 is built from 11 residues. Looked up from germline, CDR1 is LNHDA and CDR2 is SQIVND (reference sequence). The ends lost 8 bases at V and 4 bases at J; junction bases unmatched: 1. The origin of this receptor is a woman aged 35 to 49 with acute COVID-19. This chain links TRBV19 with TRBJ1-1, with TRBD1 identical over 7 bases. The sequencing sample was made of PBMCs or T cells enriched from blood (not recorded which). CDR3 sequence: CASDRATEAFF. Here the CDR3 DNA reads TGTGCCAGTGACAGGGCCACTGAAGCTTTCTTT.